This TCR beta chain is drawn from a study of blood T cell repertoires in COVID-19. Measured with immunoSEQ multiplex PCR; TCRdb has only the in-frame clones, and not every one. The sample consists of 95,000 to 130,000 clones, approximately 82% of them appearing once. Germline V lookup: CDR1 GTSNPN, CDR2 SVGIG (reference sequence). V lost 2 bases to trimming and J lost 8 bases, with 15 bases between them. CDR3 length: 13 residues. J is TRBJ1-2 and V is TRBV30, with no clear D. This TCR was recovered from a man aged 25 to 45 with acute or convalescent COVID-19. Sequencing used peripheral blood. CDR3 region: CAWSSLNIGGYTF. CDR3 sequence (DNA): TGTGCCTGGAGTTCCCTCAATATCGGGGGCTACACCTTC.